Below are 13 T cell receptor beta chains sequenced from a single sample in a study of blood T cell repertoires in COVID-19. The assay was immunoSEQ multiplex PCR, and TCRdb's table has in-frame clones only and misses some. The sample has around 72,000 clones, over 80% seen once; the top ten hold roughly 18%. Sequenced input: peripheral blood. The origin of the receptors is a woman aged 80 or older with acute or convalescent COVID-19.

This sequence joins TRBV25-1 and TRBJ2-5; a possible D gene is TRBD1 (6 bases). The CDR3 covers 14 residues. CDR1 is MGHDK and CDR2 is SYGVNS in the germline V gene. The V and J ends lost 3 bases and 8 bases respectively, with 16 bases between them. CDR3 sequence (DNA): TGTGCCAGCAGTGATTGGGGGACACAAGGAACCCAGTACTTC. Translated, it gives CASSDWGTQGTQYF.

The chain has TRBV4-1 and TRBJ1-4; 12 bases match TRBD1. The CDR3 sequence is 16 residues long. V was pared by 4 bases and J by 7 bases, with 7 bases of the junction left unmatched. Germline V gene lookup returns CDR1 MGHRA and CDR2 YSYEKL. The CDR3 DNA is TGCGCCAGCAGCCCCAGAGGGACAGGGGGCTTTGAAAAACTGTTTTTT. Amino acids: CASSPRGTGGFEKLFF.

This chain uses TRBV19 with TRBJ1-1, with 7 bases aligning to TRBD1. Germline V lookup: CDR1 LNHDA, CDR2 SQIVND (reference sequence). This CDR3 has 15 residues. V was clipped by 5 bases and J by 5 bases; unmatched bases: 11. CDR3 bases: TGTGCCAGTAGTGGTCTGAACAGGGGTTGGACTGAAGCTTTCTTT. Translated, it gives CASSGLNRGWTEAFF. Looking up the rest from reference TRBV19 and TRBJ1-1 gives the full variable domain: DGGITQSPKYLFRKEGQNVTLSCEQNLNHDAMYWYRQDPGQGLRLIYYSQIVNDFQKGDIAEGYSVSREKKESFPLTVTSAQKNPTAFYLCASSGLNRGWTEAFFGQGTRLTVV.

The genes are TRBV30 and TRBJ1-1; D is unclear. Germline CDR1 GTSNPN, CDR2 SVGIG (reference sequence). Trimming removed 2 bases at V and 2 bases at J, with 9 bases between. The CDR3 is 13 amino acids. The CDR3 sequence: CAWSPGFNTEAFF. CDR3 sequence (DNA): TGTGCCTGGAGTCCGGGATTTAACACTGAAGCTTTCTTT.

This chain joins TRBV4-2 and TRBJ1-6; D is perhaps TRBD1 (5 bases). Germline CDR1 and CDR2: LGHNA and YNFKEQ. With 2 bases removed from V and 6 bases from J, the gap between germline ends came to 14 bases. The CDR3 is 16 residues long. CDR3 DNA: TGTGCCAGCAGCCAATCCGAGGGACTGCTTAATTCACCCCTCCACTTT. Protein: CASSQSEGLLNSPLHF.

V gene TRBV15 combines with J gene TRBJ2-1; TRBD2 agrees at 10 bases. The ends lost 6 bases at V and 4 bases at J; junction bases unmatched: 0. Per the germline V gene, CDR1 is LNHNV and CDR2 is YYDKDF (reference sequence). The CDR3 extends over 13 amino acids. CDR3 bases: TGTGCCACCAGTAGCGGGGGGTACAATGAGCAGTTCTTC. It yields the protein CATSSGGYNEQFF.

This clone was picked up one time. The V and J genes are TRBV5-4 and TRBJ1-1; the match to TRBD1 covers 9 bases. Germline CDR1 and CDR2: SGHNT and YYREEE (reference sequence). Losses at the gene ends were 1 base for V and 6 bases for J; bases not matched to a gene: 13. This CDR3 comprises 17 residues. CDR3 DNA sequence: TGTGCCAGCAGCTTGCCGGGGACAGGGAAGTACAAGGCTGAAGCTTTCTTT. Amino acid sequence: CASSLPGTGKYKAEAFF. Full variable domain (remainder filled in from reference TRBV5-4 and TRBJ1-1): ETGVTQSPTHLIKTRGQQVTLRCSSQSGHNTVSWYQQALGQGPQFIFQYYREEENGRGNFPPRFSGLQFPNYSSELNVNALELDDSALYLCASSLPGTGKYKAEAFFGQGTRLTVV.

V gene TRBV5-4 combines with J gene TRBJ2-1; D unresolved. The CDR3 extends over 13 amino acids. Germline CDR1 and CDR2: SGHNT and YYREEE (reference sequence). V dropped 6 bases and J dropped 8 bases, with 15 bases sitting between them. The CDR3, as DNA: TGTGCCAGCACCCAAGGCCAGGTGGATGAGCAGTTCTTC. Its protein product is CASTQGQVDEQFF.

This clone was detected only a few times. The rearrangement joins TRBV21-1 to TRBJ1-5; TRBD1 is the table's D call, not checked against the DNA. TRBV21-1 is a documented pseudogene. CDR3 length: 17 residues. The CDR3 nucleotides read TGTGCCAGCAGCTCAGGGGGTCGGGGGCATAGCAATCAGCCCCAGCATTTT. Protein product: CASSSGGRGHSNQPQHF.

The chain employs TRBV5-8 and TRBJ1-2; a weak D match, TRBD1 (5 bases). The CDR3 has 15 residues. Trimming shortened V by 2 bases and J by 4 bases, and 15 bases separated the two germline ends. CDR1 and CDR2 from the germline V gene are SGHTS and YDEGEE. CDR3 nucleotides: TGTGCCAGCAGCTTAGTAGGGGCTTCTTCCTATGGCTACACCTTC. As protein: CASSLVGASSYGYTF. Supplemented by reference TRBV5-8 and TRBJ1-2, the full variable domain reads EAGVTQSPTHLIKTRGQQATLRCSPISGHTSVYWYQQALGLGLQFLLWYDEGEERNRGNFPPRFSGRQFPNYSSELNVNALELEDSALYLCASSLVGASSYGYTFGSGTRLTVV.

The chain joins TRBV27 to TRBJ1-4, with 11 nucleotides matching TRBD1. Losses at the gene ends were 0 bases for V and 6 bases for J; bases not matched to a gene: 15. Germline assignment: CDR1 MNHEY and CDR2 SMNVEV (reference sequence). This CDR3 is 20 amino acids long. CDR3 sequence: CASSLSSSTGQGGLDEKLFF. The DNA of the CDR3 is TGTGCCAGCAGTTTATCCTCATCAACGGGACAGGGGGGTCTGGATGAAAAACTGTTTTTT.

This chain uses TRBV29-1 with TRBJ2-3; weak D call: TRBD2 (6 bases). Between the trimmed V and J ends, which lost 8 bases and 1 base, there was a span of 25 bases. This CDR3 has 17 amino acids. The germline V gene encodes CDR1 SQVTM and CDR2 ANQGSEA. CDR3 DNA sequence: TGCAGCACCCAGGGTAGCGGCAACAAACTACGCACAGATACGCAGTATTTT. Translating gives CSTQGSGNKLRTDTQYF.

This chain links TRBV6-6 with TRBJ2-3; TRBD1 agrees at 11 bases. Germline-derived CDR1 and CDR2 are MNHNY and SVGAGI (reference sequence). This CDR3 is built from 14 residues. Trimming cost V 8 bases and J 4 bases; bases outside gene matches: 5. The CDR3: CASLRDRGADTQYF. CDR3 in DNA: TGTGCCAGCCTCCGGGACAGGGGGGCAGATACGCAGTATTTT.